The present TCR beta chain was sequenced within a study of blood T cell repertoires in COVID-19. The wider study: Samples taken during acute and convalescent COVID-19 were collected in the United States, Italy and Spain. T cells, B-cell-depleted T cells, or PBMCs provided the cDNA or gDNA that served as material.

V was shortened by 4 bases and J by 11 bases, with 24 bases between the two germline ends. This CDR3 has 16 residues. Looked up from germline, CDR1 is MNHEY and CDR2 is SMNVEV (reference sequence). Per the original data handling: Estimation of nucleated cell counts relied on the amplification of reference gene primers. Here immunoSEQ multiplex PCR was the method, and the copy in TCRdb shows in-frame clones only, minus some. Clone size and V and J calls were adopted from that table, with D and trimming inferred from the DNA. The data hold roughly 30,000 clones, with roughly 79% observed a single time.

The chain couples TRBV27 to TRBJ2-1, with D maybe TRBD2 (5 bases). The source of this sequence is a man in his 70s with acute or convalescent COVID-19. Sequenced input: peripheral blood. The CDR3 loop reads CASSSPWYSSSGKQFF. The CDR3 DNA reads TGTGCCAGCAGTTCGCCCTGGTACAGTTCCTCGGGGAAGCAGTTCTTC.